The next 16 T cell receptor beta chains were all read from a single sample in a study of blood T cell repertoires in COVID-19. The method was immunoSEQ multiplex PCR; TCRdb's version includes in-frame clones alone and lacks a portion of them. The profile covers around 58,000 clones, with 65% to 85% appearing a single time and approximately 4% taken by the ten largest. Sequenced material: PBMCs or T cells enriched from blood (not recorded which). The receptors come from a woman aged 40 to 55 with acute COVID-19.

This chain links TRBV18 with TRBJ2-7; possibly TRBD1 for D (5 bases). The CDR3 sequence is 14 residues long. Germline CDR1 KGHSH, CDR2 LQKENI. V was pared by 5 bases and J by 4 bases, with 15 bases between. The CDR3 sequence is CASSSDSLSYEQYF. Written as DNA, the CDR3 is TGTGCCAGCTCATCTGACAGTTTGAGTTACGAGCAGTACTTC.

The chain employs TRBV28 and TRBJ1-4; 8 bases match TRBD1. V was clipped by 6 bases and J by 0 bases; unmatched bases: 9. CDR3 size: 17 residues. Looked up from germline, CDR1 is MDHEN and CDR2 is SYDVKM. Here the CDR3 DNA reads TGTGCCAGCAGCCTCTCGGGACAGGTCACAACTAATGAAAAACTGTTTTTT. It is translated as CASSLSGQVTTNEKLFF.

The gene calls are TRBV3-1 (or the pseudogene TRBV3-2) and TRBJ1-1; 7 bases are a match to TRBD1. V shed 4 bases, J shed 1 base, and the junction held 6 bases outside the gene matches. CDR1 and CDR2 (germline): LGHDT, YNNKEL (reference sequence). The CDR3 contains 15 residues. CDR3 residues: CASSRTGQANTEAFF. The DNA of the CDR3 is TGTGCCAGCAGCCGGACTGGACAGGCGAACACTGAAGCTTTCTTT.

The chain links TRBV29-1 to TRBJ2-1, with TRBD2 matching over 7 bases. V was clipped by 2 bases and J by 12 bases; unmatched bases: 19. CDR3 length: 16 amino acids. CDR1 is SQVTM and CDR2 is ANQGSEA in the germline V gene. The CDR3 here is CSVEMGLAVSVRGQFF. The CDR3 DNA reads as TGCAGCGTTGAAATGGGGCTAGCGGTCTCCGTGAGGGGGCAGTTCTTC.

V usage is TRBV5-1 and J usage is TRBJ2-7; D is ambiguous. The length of the CDR3 is 13 residues. Between the trimmed V and J ends, which lost 4 bases and 2 bases, there was a span of 10 bases. CDR1 is SGHRS and CDR2 is YFSETQ in the germline V gene. The CDR3, as DNA: TGCGCCAGCAGCGATCCACCTACCTACGAGCAGTACTTC. It codes for CASSDPPTYEQYF.

This rearrangement joins TRBV6-5 to TRBJ1-2; no reliable D call. CDR1 is MNHEY and CDR2 is SVGAGI in the germline V gene. V shed 5 bases and J shed 5 bases, with 15 bases lying between them. CDR3 length: 14 residues. The CDR3 spells CASSPDTEGYGYTF. CDR3 nucleotides: TGTGCCAGCAGTCCCGACACCGAGGGTTATGGCTACACCTTC.

V gene TRBV5-1 combines with J gene TRBJ2-5; TRBD2 agrees at 12 bases. V gave up 2 bases and J gave up 4 bases; unmatched junction bases: 6. The length of the CDR3 is 16 residues. The V gene's germline CDR1 is SGHRS and CDR2 YFSETQ. The CDR3, as DNA: TGCGCCAGCAGCTTAGGACTAGCGGGGATGGGAGAGACCCAGTACTTC. Protein: CASSLGLAGMGETQYF. Combining the CDR3 with reference TRBV5-1 and TRBJ2-5 gives the whole variable domain KAGVTQTPRYLIKTRGQQVTLSCSPISGHRSVSWYQQTPGQGLQFLFEYFSETQRNKGNFPGRFSGRQFSNSRSEMNVSTLELGDSALYLCASSLGLAGMGETQYFGPGTRLLVL.

The genes are TRBV11-2 and TRBJ2-7, with TRBD2 identical over 7 bases. Germline CDR1 SGHAT, CDR2 FQNNGV. This CDR3 contains 17 residues. The trim removed 0 bases at V and 0 bases at J, leaving 8 bases unmatched. In DNA form, the CDR3 reads TGTGCCAGCAGCTTAGATGCCCAGCGGGACTACTCCTACGAGCAGTACTTC. This encodes CASSLDAQRDYSYEQYF.

This sequence joins TRBV6-5 and TRBJ2-7; possible D gene TRBD2, 6 bases. V lost 6 bases, J lost 6 bases, and 18 bases lay in between. Germline CDR1 MNHEY, CDR2 SVGAGI. There are 14 residues in the CDR3. CDR3 nucleotides: TGTGCCAGCAGATTGCAGGGAGGTGCGGGCGAGCAGTACTTC. Translating gives CASRLQGGAGEQYF.

The chain carries TRBV7-2 and TRBJ2-1, with TRBD2 matching over 11 bases. This CDR3 has 15 amino acids. Trimming removed 3 bases from V and 5 bases from J; junction bases left unmatched: 3. Germline assignment: CDR1 SGHTA and CDR2 FQGNSA. The CDR3 bases are TGTGCCAGCAGCTTGGGACTAGCGGAGCACAATGAGCAGTTCTTC. It yields the protein CASSLGLAEHNEQFF.

The chain links TRBV5-4 to TRBJ1-6; unclear D gene. V dropped 4 bases and J dropped 5 bases, with 10 bases sitting between them. There are 14 residues in the CDR3. Germline V gene lookup returns CDR1 SGHNT and CDR2 YYREEE (reference sequence). As DNA, the CDR3 is TGTGCCAGCAGCACTAAGCGGGATAATTCACCCCTCCACTTT. Its protein product is CASSTKRDNSPLHF.

The chain couples TRBV7-2 to TRBJ1-5, with 9 bases that match TRBD1. V dropped 5 bases and J dropped 3; count of bases not matched to a gene: 2. Germline CDR1 SGHTA, CDR2 FQGNSA. The CDR3 loop spans 14 amino acids. CDR3 sequence (DNA): TGTGCCAGCAGCCGGGACAGGGTCAATCAGCCCCAGCATTTT. This codes for CASSRDRVNQPQHF. The full variable domain, its missing parts supplied by reference TRBV7-2 and TRBJ1-5, is GAGVSQSPSNKVTEKGKDVELRCDPISGHTALYWYRQSLGQGLEFLIYFQGNSAPDKSGLPSDRFSAERTGGSVSTLTIQRTQQEDSAVYLCASSRDRVNQPQHFGDGTRLSIL.

This rearrangement joins TRBV28 to TRBJ1-4; D gene uncertain. V was trimmed by 6 bases and J by 8 bases, leaving 16 bases between them. CDR1 MDHEN and CDR2 SYDVKM come from the germline V gene. The CDR3 covers 14 residues. The DNA of the CDR3 is TGTGCCAGCAGCCTACCGGGAACTGGCGAAAAACTGTTTTTT. Its translation is CASSLPGTGEKLFF. The entire variable domain, with the rest obtained from reference TRBV28 and TRBJ1-4, is as follows: DVKVTQSSRYLVKRTGEKVFLECVQDMDHENMFWYRQDPGLGLRLIYFSYDVKMKEKGDIPEGYSVSREKKERFSLILESASTNQTSMYLCASSLPGTGEKLFFGSGTQLSVL.

The chain uses TRBV28 and TRBJ2-3; 8 nucleotides agree with TRBD2. V lost 4 bases and J lost 7; bases outside the gene matches: 7. Germline V gene lookup returns CDR1 MDHEN and CDR2 SYDVKM. The CDR3 is made up of 14 amino acids. The CDR3 nucleotides read TGTGCCAGCAGTTACCGGACTAGCTTACATACGCAGTATTTT. Its translation is CASSYRTSLHTQYF.

The gene calls are TRBV4-2 and TRBJ2-7; perhaps TRBD2 as D (6 bases). The CDR3 sequence is 16 residues long. CDR1 is LGHNA and CDR2 is YNFKEQ in the germline V gene. V was shortened by 4 bases and J by 9 bases, with 25 bases between the two germline ends. CDR3 protein: CASSPGVEGVLFGQYF. The CDR3 bases are TGTGCCAGCAGCCCGGGAGTGGAGGGAGTTTTGTTTGGGCAGTACTTC.

The V and J genes are TRBV15 and TRBJ1-1; a possible D gene is TRBD1 (6 bases). The CDR3 loop spans 16 amino acids. Germline lookup yields CDR1 LNHNV and CDR2 YYDKDF (reference sequence). Trimming removed 4 bases at V and 8 bases at J, with 23 bases between. The CDR3 is CATSKQQGPGGWEAFF. CDR3 coding DNA: TGTGCCACCAGCAAACAACAGGGACCTGGAGGTTGGGAAGCTTTCTTT.